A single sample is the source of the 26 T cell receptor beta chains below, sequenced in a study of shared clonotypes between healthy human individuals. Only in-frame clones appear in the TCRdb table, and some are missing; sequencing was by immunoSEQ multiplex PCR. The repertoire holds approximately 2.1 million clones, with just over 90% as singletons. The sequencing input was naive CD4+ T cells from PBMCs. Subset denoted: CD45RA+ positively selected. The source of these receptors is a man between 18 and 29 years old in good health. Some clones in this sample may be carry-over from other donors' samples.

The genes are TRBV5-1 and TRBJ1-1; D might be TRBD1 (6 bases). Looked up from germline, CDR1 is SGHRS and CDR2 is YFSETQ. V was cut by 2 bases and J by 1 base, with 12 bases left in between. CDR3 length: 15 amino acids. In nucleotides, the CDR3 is TGCGCCAGCAGCTTTACAGGGAGAGGGAACACTGAAGCTTTCTTT. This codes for CASSFTGRGNTEAFF.

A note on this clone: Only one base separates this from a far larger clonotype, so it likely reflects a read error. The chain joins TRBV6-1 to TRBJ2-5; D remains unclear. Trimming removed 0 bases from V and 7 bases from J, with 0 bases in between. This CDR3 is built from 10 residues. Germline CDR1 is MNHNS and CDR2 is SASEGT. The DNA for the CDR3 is TGTGCCAGCAGTGAAGCGACCCAGTACTTC. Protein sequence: CASSEATQYF.

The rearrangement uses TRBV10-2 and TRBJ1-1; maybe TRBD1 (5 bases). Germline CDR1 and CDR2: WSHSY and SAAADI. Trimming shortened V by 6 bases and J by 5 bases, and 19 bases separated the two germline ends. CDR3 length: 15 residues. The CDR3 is CASSPYAGAWTEAFF. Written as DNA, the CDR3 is TGCGCCAGCAGCCCTTACGCCGGGGCGTGGACTGAAGCTTTCTTT.

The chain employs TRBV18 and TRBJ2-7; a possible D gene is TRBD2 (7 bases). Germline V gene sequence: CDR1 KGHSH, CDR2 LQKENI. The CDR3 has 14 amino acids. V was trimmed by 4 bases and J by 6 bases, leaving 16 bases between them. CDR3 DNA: TGTGCCAGCTCACGGGAGGGGGTCCAGGCCGAGCAGTACTTC. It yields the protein CASSREGVQAEQYF.

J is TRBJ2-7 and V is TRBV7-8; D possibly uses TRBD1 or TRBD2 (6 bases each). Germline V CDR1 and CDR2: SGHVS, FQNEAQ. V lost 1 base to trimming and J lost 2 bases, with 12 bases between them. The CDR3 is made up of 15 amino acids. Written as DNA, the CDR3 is TGTGCCAGCAGCTTAGGTCGGAGGGGGGCCTACGAGCAGTACTTC. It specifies CASSLGRRGAYEQYF. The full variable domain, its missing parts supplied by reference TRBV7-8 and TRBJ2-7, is GAGVSQSPRYKVAKRGQDVALRCDPISGHVSLFWYQQALGQGPEFLTYFQNEAQLDKSGLPSDRFFAERPEGSVSTLKIQRTQQEDSAVYLCASSLGRRGAYEQYFGPGTRLTVT.

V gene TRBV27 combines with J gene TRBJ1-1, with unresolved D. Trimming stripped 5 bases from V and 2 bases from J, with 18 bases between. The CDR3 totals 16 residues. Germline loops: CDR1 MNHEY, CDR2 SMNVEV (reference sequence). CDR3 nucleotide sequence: TGTGCCAGCAGTAAGATAACACCCCAGGTAAACACTGAAGCTTTCTTT. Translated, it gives CASSKITPQVNTEAFF.

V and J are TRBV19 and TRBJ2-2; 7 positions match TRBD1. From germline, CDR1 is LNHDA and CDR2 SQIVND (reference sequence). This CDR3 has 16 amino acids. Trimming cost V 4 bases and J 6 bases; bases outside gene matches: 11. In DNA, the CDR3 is TGTGCCAGTAGTAATGGTCGACAGGGCGGCGCCGGGGAGCTGTTTTTT. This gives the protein CASSNGRQGGAGELFF.

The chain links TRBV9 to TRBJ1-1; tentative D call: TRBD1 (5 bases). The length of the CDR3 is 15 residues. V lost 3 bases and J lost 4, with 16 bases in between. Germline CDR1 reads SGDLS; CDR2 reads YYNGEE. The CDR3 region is CASSATRVKSTEAFF. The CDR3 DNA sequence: TGTGCCAGCAGCGCAACCAGGGTTAAATCCACTGAAGCTTTCTTT.

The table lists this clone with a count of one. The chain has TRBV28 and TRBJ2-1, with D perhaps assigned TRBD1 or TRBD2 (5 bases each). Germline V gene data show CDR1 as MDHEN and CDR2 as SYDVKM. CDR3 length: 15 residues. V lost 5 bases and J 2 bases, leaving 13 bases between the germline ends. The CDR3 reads CASSTGTNTYNEQFF. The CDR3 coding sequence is TGTGCCAGCAGTACCGGGACGAACACCTACAATGAGCAGTTCTTC.

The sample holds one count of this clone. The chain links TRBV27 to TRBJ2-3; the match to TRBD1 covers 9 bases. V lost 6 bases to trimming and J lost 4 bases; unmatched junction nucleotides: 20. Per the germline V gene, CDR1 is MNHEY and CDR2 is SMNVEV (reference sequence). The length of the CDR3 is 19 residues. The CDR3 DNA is TGTGCCAGCAGGTTAAGGGGAAGACCGGGACAGGGTATTTCAGATACGCAGTATTTT. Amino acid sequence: CASRLRGRPGQGISDTQYF.

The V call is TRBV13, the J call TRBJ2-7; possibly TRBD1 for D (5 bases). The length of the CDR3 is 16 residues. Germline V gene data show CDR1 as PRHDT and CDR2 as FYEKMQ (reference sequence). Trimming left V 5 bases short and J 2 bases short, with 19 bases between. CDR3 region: CASSPGWGSLAYEQYF. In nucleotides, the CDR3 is TGTGCCAGCAGCCCAGGGTGGGGATCGTTGGCCTACGAGCAGTACTTC. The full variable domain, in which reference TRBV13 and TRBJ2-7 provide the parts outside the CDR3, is AAGVIQSPRHLIKEKRETATLKCYPIPRHDTVYWYQQGPGQDPQFLISFYEKMQSDKGSIPDRFSAQQFSDYHSELNMSSLELGDSALYFCASSPGWGSLAYEQYFGPGTRLTVT.

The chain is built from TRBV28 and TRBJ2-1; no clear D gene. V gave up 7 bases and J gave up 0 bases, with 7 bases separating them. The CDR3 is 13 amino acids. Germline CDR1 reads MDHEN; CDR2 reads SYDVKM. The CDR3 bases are TGTGCCAGCATAGGGTACTCCTACAATGAGCAGTTCTTC. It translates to CASIGYSYNEQFF. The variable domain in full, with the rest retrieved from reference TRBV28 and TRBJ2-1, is DVKVTQSSRYLVKRTGEKVFLECVQDMDHENMFWYRQDPGLGLRLIYFSYDVKMKEKGDIPEGYSVSREKKERFSLILESASTNQTSMYLCASIGYSYNEQFFGPGTRLTVL.

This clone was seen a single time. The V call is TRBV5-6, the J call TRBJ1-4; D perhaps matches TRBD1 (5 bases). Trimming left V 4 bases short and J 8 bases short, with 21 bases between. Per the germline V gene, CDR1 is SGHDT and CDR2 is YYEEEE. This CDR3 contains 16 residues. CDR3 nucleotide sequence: TGTGCCAGCAGCCAGCTTAGGAGAGGGGATGGCGAAAAACTGTTTTTT. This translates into CASSQLRRGDGEKLFF.

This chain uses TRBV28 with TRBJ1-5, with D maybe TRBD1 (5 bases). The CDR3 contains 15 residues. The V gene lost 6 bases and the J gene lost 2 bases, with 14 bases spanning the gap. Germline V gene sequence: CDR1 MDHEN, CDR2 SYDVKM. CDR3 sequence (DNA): TGTGCCAGCAGGGTTGGGGCGAAGGGCAATCAGCCCCAGCATTTT. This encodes CASRVGAKGNQPQHF.

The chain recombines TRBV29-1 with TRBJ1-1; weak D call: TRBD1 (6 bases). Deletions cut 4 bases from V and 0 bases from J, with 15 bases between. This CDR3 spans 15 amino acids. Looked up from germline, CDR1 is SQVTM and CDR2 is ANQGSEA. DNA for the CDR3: TGCAGCGTTGGTGTTCCCAGGGGACTGAACACTGAAGCTTTCTTT. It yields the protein CSVGVPRGLNTEAFF. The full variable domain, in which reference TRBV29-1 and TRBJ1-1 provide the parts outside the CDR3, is SAVISQKPSRDICQRGTSLTIQCQVDSQVTMMFWYRQQPGQSLTLIATANQGSEATYESGFVIDKFPISRPNLTFSTLTVSNMSPEDSSIYLCSVGVPRGLNTEAFFGQGTRLTVV.

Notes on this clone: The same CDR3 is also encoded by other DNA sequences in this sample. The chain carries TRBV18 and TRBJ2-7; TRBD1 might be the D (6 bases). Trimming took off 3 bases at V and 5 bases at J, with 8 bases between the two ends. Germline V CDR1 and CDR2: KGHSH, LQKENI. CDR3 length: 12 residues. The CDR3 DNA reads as TGTGCCAGCTCACCCTCAGGGGACGAGCAGTACTTC. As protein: CASSPSGDEQYF. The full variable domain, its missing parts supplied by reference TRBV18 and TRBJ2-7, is NAGVMQNPRHLVRRRGQEARLRCSPMKGHSHVYWYRQLPEEGLKFMVYLQKENIIDESGMPKERFSAEFPKEGPSILRIQQVVRGDSAAYFCASSPSGDEQYFGPGTRLTVT.

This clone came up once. CDR3 DNA: TGTGCCAGCAGTTTACAGGGAATCGAGCCCCAGCATTTT. Translation: CASSLQGIEPQHF. The rearrangement uses TRBV2 and TRBJ1-5; the D gene is possibly TRBD1 (6 bases). In germline, CDR1 is SNHLY, CDR2 FYNNEI. V lost 5 bases and J lost 8, with 13 bases in between. The CDR3 is 13 residues long.

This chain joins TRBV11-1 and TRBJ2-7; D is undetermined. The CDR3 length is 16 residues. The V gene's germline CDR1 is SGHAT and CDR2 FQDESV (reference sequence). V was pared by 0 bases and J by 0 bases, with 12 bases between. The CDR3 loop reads CASSLAWEYGSYEQYF. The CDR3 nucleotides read TGTGCCAGCAGCTTAGCCTGGGAATACGGCTCCTACGAGCAGTACTTC. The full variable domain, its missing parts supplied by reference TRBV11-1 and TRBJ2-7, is EAEVAQSPRYKITEKSQAVAFWCDPISGHATLYWYRQILGQGPELLVQFQDESVVDDSQLPKDRFSAERLKGVDSTLKIQPAELGDSAMYLCASSLAWEYGSYEQYFGPGTRLTVT.

The CDR3 DNA follows: TGTGCCAGCAGCTTAGGCAGGGGTGTAGAGACAGATACGCAGTATTTT. Protein sequence: CASSLGRGVETDTQYF. The rearrangement links TRBV7-9 to TRBJ2-3; perhaps TRBD1 as D (6 bases). The V gene's germline CDR1 is SEHNR and CDR2 FQNEAQ (reference sequence). The V end lost 1 base, the J end lost 3 bases, and 14 bases lay between the germline ends. This CDR3 region has 16 residues.

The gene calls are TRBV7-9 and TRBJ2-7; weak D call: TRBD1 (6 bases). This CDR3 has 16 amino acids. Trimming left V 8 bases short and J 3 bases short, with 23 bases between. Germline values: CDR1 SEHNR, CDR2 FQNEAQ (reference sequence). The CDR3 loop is CASVSSAGTTVYEQYF. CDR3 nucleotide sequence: TGTGCCAGCGTATCGTCCGCCGGGACAACAGTCTACGAGCAGTACTTC.

CDR3 coding DNA: TGTGCCCCCAGCCGACCTGACCGTGACACTGAAGCTTTCTTT. This translates into CAPSRPDRDTEAFF. V and J are TRBV9 and TRBJ1-1; D uncertain. This CDR3 is 14 amino acids long. Trimming left V 10 bases short and J 3 bases short, with 19 bases between. Germline-derived CDR1 and CDR2 are SGDLS and YYNGEE.

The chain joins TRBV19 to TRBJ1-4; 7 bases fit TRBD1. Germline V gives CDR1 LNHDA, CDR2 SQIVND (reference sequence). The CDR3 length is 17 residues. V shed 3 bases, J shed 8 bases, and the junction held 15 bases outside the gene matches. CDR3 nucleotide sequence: TGTGCCAGTAGTATGCGGGGGACAGCTACTCTTAACGAAAAACTGTTTTTT. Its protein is CASSMRGTATLNEKLFF.

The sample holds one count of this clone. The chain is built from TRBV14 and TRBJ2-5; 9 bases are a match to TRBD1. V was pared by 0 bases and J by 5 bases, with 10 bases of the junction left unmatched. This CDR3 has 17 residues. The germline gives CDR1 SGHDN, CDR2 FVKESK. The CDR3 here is CASSQDRGTGFGETQYF. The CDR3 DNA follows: TGTGCCAGCAGCCAAGATCGCGGGACAGGGTTCGGTGAGACCCAGTACTTC.

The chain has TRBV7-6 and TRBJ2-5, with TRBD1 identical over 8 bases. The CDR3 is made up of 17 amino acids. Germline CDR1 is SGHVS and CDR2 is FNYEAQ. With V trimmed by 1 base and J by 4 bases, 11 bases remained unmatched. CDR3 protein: CASSLVGGQGAPETQYF. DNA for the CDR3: TGTGCCAGCAGCTTAGTAGGGGGGCAGGGGGCCCCAGAGACCCAGTACTTC.

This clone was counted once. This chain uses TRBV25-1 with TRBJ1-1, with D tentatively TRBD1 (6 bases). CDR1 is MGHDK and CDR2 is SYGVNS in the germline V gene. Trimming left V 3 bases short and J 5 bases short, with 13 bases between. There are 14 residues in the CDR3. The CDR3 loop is CASSDYRDETEAFF. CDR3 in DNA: TGTGCCAGCAGTGATTACAGGGATGAGACTGAAGCTTTCTTT.

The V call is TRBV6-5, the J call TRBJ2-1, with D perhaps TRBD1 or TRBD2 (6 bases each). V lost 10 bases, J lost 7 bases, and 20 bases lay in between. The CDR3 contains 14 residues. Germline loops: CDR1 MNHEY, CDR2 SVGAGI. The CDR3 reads CATISLPGANEQFF. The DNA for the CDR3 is TGTGCCACCATCTCCCTTCCGGGGGCAAATGAGCAGTTCTTC.